This TCR beta chain comes out of a study of blood T cell repertoires in COVID-19. Study-wide context: There were acute and convalescent COVID-19 samples, and they came from the United States, Italy and Spain.

Method: immunoSEQ multiplex PCR; TCRdb's copy keeps in-frame clones and lacks some. The sample lists around 310,000 clones, approximately 89% occurring once. The CDR3 sequence is 15 residues long. Trimming cost V 5 bases and J 5 bases; bases outside gene matches: 9. Per germline, CDR1 SGHNT and CDR2 YYREEE (reference sequence). The cohort comprised adults aged 18 to 89 years residing in about two dozen US areas. For recovered donors of Cohort 3, there were two negative PCRs, clearance, or symptom resolution. The rearrangement uses TRBV5-4 and TRBJ1-1; TRBD1 aligns across 10 bases. The sample consisted of PBMCs or T cells enriched from blood (not recorded which). The clonotype was recovered from a man aged 30 to 39 who had recovered from COVID-19. Here the CDR3 DNA reads TGTGCCAGCAGTACCGGGACAGGGGAAAGGACTGAAGCTTTCTTT. Its translation: CASSTGTGERTEAFF.